This is a list of T cell receptor beta chains from one sample in a study of blood T cell repertoires in COVID-19. The protocol was immunoSEQ multiplex PCR, while the TCRdb copy is restricted to in-frame clones and leaves out a portion. Of roughly 250,000 clones in the sample, around 90% were seen once. The material sequenced was peripheral blood. Receptor source: a man aged 55 to 70 who had recovered from COVID-19. Each CDR3 is given with its conserved first and last residue.

V gene	J gene	CDR3 protein
TRBV11-2	TRBJ2-7	CASSVTGEQYF
TRBV5-5	TRBJ1-5	CASSFVSGVDQPQHF
TRBV19	TRBJ2-5	CASKSLASGDQETQYF
TRBV6-2/TRBV6-3	TRBJ2-3	CASSAHQGSGTQYF
TRBV2	TRBJ1-5	CASRTGAEAQHF
TRBV14	TRBJ1-2	CASSQGTGKIGYTF
TRBV5-1	TRBJ2-7	CASSWEGQVFLEQYF
TRBV2	TRBJ2-5	CASRTTQETQYF
TRBV27	TRBJ2-3	CASSLGQGTDTQYF
TRBV7-7	TRBJ2-5	CASSLGRETQYF
TRBV11-2	TRBJ1-6	CASSEGQGYSPLHF
TRBV30	TRBJ1-2	CAWSDRQGDGYTF
TRBV5-6	TRBJ1-2	CASSYSGSSNYGYTF
TRBV5-1	TRBJ1-5	CASSHDGGQPQHF
TRBV5-1	TRBJ2-1	CASSSPTARPNGEQFF
TRBV9	TRBJ2-1	CASSALGRQGQFF
TRBV9	TRBJ2-2	CASSLKTGPTGELFF
TRBV9	TRBJ2-2	CASRTTGLAGSTGELFF
TRBV28	TRBJ1-1	CASSLPPPQGAHTEAFF
TRBV7-9	TRBJ2-5	CASSLWTSGQETQYF
TRBV19	TRBJ1-4	CASSLMGAQEKLFF
TRBV10-3	TRBJ2-4	CAISAVRAKNIQYF
TRBV5-1	TRBJ1-1	CASSRTGGRNTEAFF
TRBV19	TRBJ2-7	CASTSVGTGSYEQYF
TRBV6-5	TRBJ2-7	CASSSLRNSGVYEQYF
TRBV3-1/TRBV3-2	TRBJ1-3	CASSQNRGYGNTIYF
TRBV21-1	TRBJ1-4	CASSPPVGTGSTTNEKLFF
TRBV5-1	TRBJ2-2	CASSLARGGPNTGELFF
TRBV19	TRBJ1-5	CASSTPGHPVGSNQPQHF
TRBV24-1	TRBJ1-2	CATSERSSGYTF
TRBV30	TRBJ1-2	CACSIGLNYGYTF
TRBV7-9	TRBJ1-3	CASSLSRGGSGNTIYF
TRBV19	TRBJ1-4	CASSIRPDGEKLFF
TRBV2	TRBJ2-2	CASSVGGGPGELFF
TRBV24-1	TRBJ1-5	CATSDLLDSNQPQHF
TRBV4-1	TRBJ1-5	CASSPTGGDQPQHF
TRBV5-1	TRBJ1-1	CASSLRGQGAMQVEAFF
TRBV6-4	TRBJ1-5	CASSVWGGQPQHF
TRBV27	TRBJ1-2	CASSLSRNNYGYTF
TRBV5-4	TRBJ2-2	CASSFGGGTGELFF
TRBV6-6	TRBJ2-2	CASSRGQYSTGELFF
TRBV3-1/TRBV3-2	TRBJ1-3	CASSQEDRGSGNTIYF
TRBV5-1	TRBJ2-3	CASSLGQGPTDTQYF
TRBV30	TRBJ2-3	CAFNLAGAGDTQYF
TRBV27	TRBJ1-1	CASWGGGTEAFF
TRBV18	TRBJ2-2	CASSPTGGYTGELFF
TRBV29-1	TRBJ2-1	CSAGKKVGGGDNEQFF
TRBV12-3/TRBV12-4	TRBJ1-6	CASRGDRDSPLHF
TRBV18	TRBJ1-3	CASSPPLGTAGNTIYF
TRBV2	TRBJ1-1	CASSEGGGTEAFF
TRBV9	TRBJ2-3	CASSSQLAGGRDTQYF
TRBV30	TRBJ1-2	CAWSVGGVNGHGYTF
TRBV7-9	TRBJ1-6	CASSRDRDNSPLHF
TRBV6-5	TRBJ2-5	CASRTSGGETQYF
TRBV10-2	TRBJ1-5	CASSESVGGRWQPQHF